Listed here are 14 T cell receptor beta chains from one sample, sequenced in a study of T cells in Graves' hyperthyroidism and ophthalmopathy. TCR beta CDR3 region amplification was performed from RNA transcripts. RT-PCR in the first round (using the HTBI primer set) targeted the TCR CDR3. TCRdb reprocessed the multiplex PCR reads via MiXCR and lists one record per CDR3 protein. The table includes about 550,000 distinct CDR3 sequences, less than 25% detected once. The sample taken for sequencing was blood. The receptors shown here come from a young man with Graves' hyperthyroidism.

As regards this clonotype: Being one base from a much bigger clone, this may be a read error. The chain links TRBV6-5 to TRBJ2-5; the D gene is possibly TRBD1 (5 bases). In germline, CDR1 is MNHEY, CDR2 SVGAGI. This CDR3 is 14 amino acids long. V lost 4 bases and J 0 bases, leaving 9 bases between the germline ends. CDR3 coding DNA: TGTGCCAGCAGTTCCGTGGACAACCAAGAGACCCAGTACTTC. It specifies CASSSVDNQETQYF.

This clonotype has at least ten counts. J is TRBJ1-5 and V is TRBV2; D ambiguous. The CDR3 is 14 residues long. CDR1 is SNHLY, CDR2 FYNNEI, per germline. With 4 bases removed from V and 3 bases from J, the gap between germline ends came to 10 bases. The CDR3 loop is CASSGPAANQPQHF. The CDR3 region has the DNA TGTGCCAGCAGTGGTCCCGCAGCCAATCAGCCCCAGCATTTT. Looking up the rest from reference TRBV2 and TRBJ1-5 gives the full variable domain: EPEVTQTPSHQVTQMGQEVILRCVPISNHLYFYWYRQILGQKVEFLVSFYNNEISEKSEIFDDQFSVERPDGSNFTLKIRSTKLEDSAMYFCASSGPAANQPQHFGDGTRLSIL.

In its sample, this clonotype was seen many times. This sequence joins TRBV29-1 and TRBJ1-1; D not certain. The germline gives CDR1 SQVTM, CDR2 ANQGSEA. This CDR3 spans 13 amino acids. V was shortened by 2 bases and J by 1 base, with 8 bases between the two germline ends. The CDR3 is CSVEWEPNTEAFF. The CDR3 DNA reads as TGCAGCGTTGAATGGGAGCCGAACACTGAAGCTTTCTTT.

The rearrangement joins TRBV12-3 or TRBV12-4 to TRBJ1-1; D remains ambiguous. The CDR3 extends over 16 amino acids. V lost 6 bases, J lost 6 bases, and 23 bases lay in between. Written as DNA, the CDR3 is TGTGCCAGCAGCCTGCCCCAGGTCAATGTTAGGGCTGAAGCTTTCTTT. Protein sequence: CASSLPQVNVRAEAFF.

This clonotype showed up just a few times. The chain couples TRBV6-1 to TRBJ2-2; TRBD2 aligns across 8 bases. This CDR3 comprises 16 residues. The trim removed 4 bases at V and 6 bases at J, leaving 10 bases unmatched. CDR1 and CDR2 (germline): MNHNS, SASEGT. CDR3 protein: CASSVRGRGVPGELFF. The CDR3 nucleotides read TGTGCCAGCAGTGTCCGGGGGCGGGGGGTCCCCGGGGAGCTGTTTTTT.

The chain employs TRBV6-5 and TRBJ2-7; D not resolved. The ends were cut back, 4 bases at V and 3 bases at J, with 10 bases in the middle. The CDR3 is 13 residues long. The germline V gene encodes CDR1 MNHEY and CDR2 SVGAGI. The CDR3 reads CASSSIPLYEQYF. The DNA of the CDR3 is TGTGCCAGCAGTTCTATCCCTCTCTACGAGCAGTACTTC.

This rearrangement joins TRBV28 to TRBJ1-1; TRBD1 is a possible D gene (6 bases). With 3 bases removed from V and 1 base from J, the gap between germline ends came to 15 bases. CDR3 size: 16 residues. CDR1 MDHEN and CDR2 SYDVKM come from the germline V gene. The CDR3 loop is CASSFGGRGANTEAFF. Written as DNA, the CDR3 is TGTGCCAGCAGTTTTGGCGGGAGGGGGGCGAACACTGAAGCTTTCTTT.

This clonotype has ten or more counts. V usage is TRBV28 and J usage is TRBJ1-1; D unresolved. The germline V gene has CDR1 MDHEN and CDR2 SYDVKM. V was trimmed by 5 bases and J by 6 bases, leaving 13 bases between them. This CDR3 contains 13 residues. This CDR3 reads CASSLLGKAEAFF. The DNA for the CDR3 is TGTGCCAGCAGTCTTTTAGGGAAAGCTGAAGCTTTCTTT. The whole variable domain, remainder taken from reference TRBV28 and TRBJ1-1, is DVKVTQSSRYLVKRTGEKVFLECVQDMDHENMFWYRQDPGLGLRLIYFSYDVKMKEKGDIPEGYSVSREKKERFSLILESASTNQTSMYLCASSLLGKAEAFFGQGTRLTVV.

In its sample, this clonotype was seen many times. The rearrangement uses TRBV19 and TRBJ1-2; unclear D gene. The germline V gene has CDR1 LNHDA and CDR2 SQIVND (reference sequence). This CDR3 region has 12 residues. Trimming cost V 1 base and J 8 bases, with 8 bases left between them. CDR3 nucleotide sequence: TGTGCCAGTAGTATAGGCCGGGTAGGCTACACCTTC. It codes for CASSIGRVGYTF.

This clonotype has ten or more counts. The J gene is TRBJ1-1, the V gene TRBV27; the D gene is possibly TRBD1 (5 bases). V lost 1 base to trimming and J lost 5 bases, with 11 bases between them. Germline V gene data show CDR1 as MNHEY and CDR2 as SMNVEV (reference sequence). This CDR3 comprises 14 residues. This CDR3 reads CASSLLGGGTEAFF. The CDR3 DNA follows: TGTGCCAGCAGTTTATTGGGGGGAGGTACTGAAGCTTTCTTT.

This clonotype was counted many times. V usage is TRBV15 and J usage is TRBJ2-7; 7 bases line up with TRBD1. The CDR3 totals 16 residues. The J segment lost 2 bases and the V segment lost 0 bases, leaving 7 bases of the junction unmatched. Germline lookup yields CDR1 LNHNV and CDR2 YYDKDF (reference sequence). This CDR3 reads CATSRDRDSSPYEQYF. The CDR3 DNA is TGTGCCACCAGCAGAGACCGGGACAGCTCGCCCTACGAGCAGTACTTC.

This clonotype was detected many times. The J gene is TRBJ1-2, the V gene TRBV5-1, with 10 bases fitting TRBD1. The ends lost 0 bases at V and 2 bases at J; junction bases unmatched: 7. From germline, CDR1 is SGHRS and CDR2 YFSETQ. The CDR3 consists of 17 residues. CDR3 amino acids: CASSLGQGAKPNYGYTF. In DNA, the CDR3 is TGCGCCAGCAGCTTGGGACAGGGGGCCAAACCGAACTATGGCTACACCTTC.

The chain uses TRBV27 and TRBJ2-7; D remains ambiguous. V lost 4 bases to trimming and J lost 2 bases, with 15 bases between them. The germline V gene encodes CDR1 MNHEY and CDR2 SMNVEV (reference sequence). The CDR3 loop spans 15 amino acids. The CDR3 loop reads CASSSYSTATYEQYF. CDR3 DNA: TGTGCCAGCAGTTCCTACTCGACGGCTACCTACGAGCAGTACTTC.

The CDR3 DNA reads TGTGCCAGCGTCATCAGGGAGACCCAGTACTTC. It is translated as CASVIRETQYF. V gene TRBV12-3 or TRBV12-4 combines with J gene TRBJ2-5, with unresolved D. With 8 bases removed from V and 5 bases from J, the gap between germline ends came to 9 bases. This CDR3 comprises 11 residues.